This T cell receptor beta chain was sequenced during a study of cytomegalovirus exposure and HLA in healthy donors. Study-level points and caveats: The tendency of first-cohort TCR clusters to co-occur in the 110 or so validation repertoires emerged from a later analysis.

Regarding this clone: Antigen specificity is unknown.

Method: immunoSEQ multiplex PCR; TCRdb's copy keeps in-frame clones and lacks some. Counted here are roughly 200,000 clones, roughly 80% occurring once; the ten biggest clones make up under 3.5%. The V gene's germline CDR1 is SEHNR and CDR2 FQNEAQ (reference sequence). J lost 4 bases, V lost 5 bases, and 9 bases had no gene match. CDR3 length: 15 amino acids. The sequence was collected from a woman younger than 35 in good health and CMV-seropositive. The sequenced sample was PBMCs. The chain couples TRBV7-9 to TRBJ2-7, with TRBD1 identical over 9 bases. DNA for the CDR3: TGTGCCAGCAGCCCTCCCGGGACAGGGATATACGAGCAGTACTTC. Its protein is CASSPPGTGIYEQYF.